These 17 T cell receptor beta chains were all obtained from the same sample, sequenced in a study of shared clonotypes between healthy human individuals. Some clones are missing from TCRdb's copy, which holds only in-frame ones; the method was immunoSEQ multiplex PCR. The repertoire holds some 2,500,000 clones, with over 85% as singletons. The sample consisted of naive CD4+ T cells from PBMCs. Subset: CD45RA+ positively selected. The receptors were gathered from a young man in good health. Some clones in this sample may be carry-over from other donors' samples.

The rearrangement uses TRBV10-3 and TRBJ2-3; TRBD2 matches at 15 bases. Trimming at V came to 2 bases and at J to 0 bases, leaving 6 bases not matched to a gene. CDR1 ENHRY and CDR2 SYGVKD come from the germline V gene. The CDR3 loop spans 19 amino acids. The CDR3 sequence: CAISEGTSGRTPSTDTQYF. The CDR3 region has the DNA TGTGCCATCAGTGAGGGGACTAGCGGGAGGACCCCTAGCACAGATACGCAGTATTTT.

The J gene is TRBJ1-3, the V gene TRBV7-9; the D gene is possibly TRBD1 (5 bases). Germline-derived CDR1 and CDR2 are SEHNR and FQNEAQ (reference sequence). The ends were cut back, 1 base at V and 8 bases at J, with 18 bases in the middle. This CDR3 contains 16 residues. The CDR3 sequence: CASSLGRQGRSHTIYF. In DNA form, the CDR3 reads TGTGCCAGCAGCTTAGGGCGGCAGGGAAGGAGCCACACCATATATTTT.

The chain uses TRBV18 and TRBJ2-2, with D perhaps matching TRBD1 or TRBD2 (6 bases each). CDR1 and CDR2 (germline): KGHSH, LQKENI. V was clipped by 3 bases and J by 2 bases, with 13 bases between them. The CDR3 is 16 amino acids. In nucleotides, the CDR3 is TGTGCCAGCTCACCCGTGGGGGGCGTCAACACCGGGGAGCTGTTTTTT. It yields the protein CASSPVGGVNTGELFF.

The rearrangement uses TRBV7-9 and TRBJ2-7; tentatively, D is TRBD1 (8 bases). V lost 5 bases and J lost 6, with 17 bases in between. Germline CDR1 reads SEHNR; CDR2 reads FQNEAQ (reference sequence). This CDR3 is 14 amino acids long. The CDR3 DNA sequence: TGTGCCAGCAGCCCGCAGACAGGGGAGGGCGAGCAGTACTTC. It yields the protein CASSPQTGEGEQYF.

CDR3 in amino acids: CASSHNLAVGNTQYF. The CDR3 region has the DNA TGTGCCAGCAGCCATAACCTAGCGGTGGGGAATACGCAGTATTTT. V and J are TRBV7-6 and TRBJ2-3, with 7 bases lining up with TRBD2. The CDR3 has 15 amino acids. The V and J ends lost 5 bases and 7 bases, in that order; junction bases with no gene match: 12. From germline, CDR1 is SGHVS and CDR2 FNYEAQ.

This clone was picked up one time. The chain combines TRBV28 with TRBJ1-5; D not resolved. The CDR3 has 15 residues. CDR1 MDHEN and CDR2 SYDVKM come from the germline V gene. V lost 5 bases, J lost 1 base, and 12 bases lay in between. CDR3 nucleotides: TGTGCCAGCAGTCCAGGTGGATGGAGCAATCAGCCCCAGCATTTT. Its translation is CASSPGGWSNQPQHF.

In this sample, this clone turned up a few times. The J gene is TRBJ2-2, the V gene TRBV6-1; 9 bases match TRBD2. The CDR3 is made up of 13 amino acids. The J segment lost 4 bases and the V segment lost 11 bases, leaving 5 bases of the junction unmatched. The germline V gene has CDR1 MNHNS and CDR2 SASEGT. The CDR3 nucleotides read TGTGCCGTACGGCGGGAGGGCACCGGGGAGCTGTTTTTT. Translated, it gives CAVRREGTGELFF.

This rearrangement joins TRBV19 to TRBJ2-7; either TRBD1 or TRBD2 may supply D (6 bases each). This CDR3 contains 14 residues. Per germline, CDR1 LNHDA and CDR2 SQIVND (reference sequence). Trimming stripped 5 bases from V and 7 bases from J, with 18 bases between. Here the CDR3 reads CASSDWGVRGEQYF. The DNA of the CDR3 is TGTGCCAGTAGTGACTGGGGGGTCAGGGGTGAGCAGTACTTC.

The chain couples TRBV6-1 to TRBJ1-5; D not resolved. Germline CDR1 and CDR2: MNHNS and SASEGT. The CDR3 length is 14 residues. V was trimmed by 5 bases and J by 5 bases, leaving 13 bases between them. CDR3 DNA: TGTGCCAGCAGTCAGAGCCATGGTCATCAGCCCCAGCATTTT. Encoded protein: CASSQSHGHQPQHF.

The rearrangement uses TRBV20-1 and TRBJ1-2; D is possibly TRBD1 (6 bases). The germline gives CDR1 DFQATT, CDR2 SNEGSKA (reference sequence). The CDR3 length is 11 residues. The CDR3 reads CSLRGVRGYTF. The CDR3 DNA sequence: TGCAGCCTAAGGGGGGTGAGGGGCTACACCTTC.

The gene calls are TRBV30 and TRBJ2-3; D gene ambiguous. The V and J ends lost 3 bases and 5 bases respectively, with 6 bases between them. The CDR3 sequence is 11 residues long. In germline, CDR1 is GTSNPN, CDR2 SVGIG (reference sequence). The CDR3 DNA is TGTGCCTGGAGCCCAAAAGATACGCAGTATTTT. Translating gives CAWSPKDTQYF. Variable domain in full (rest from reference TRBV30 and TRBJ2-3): SQTIHQWPATLVQPVGSPLSLECTVEGTSNPNLYWYRQAAGRGLQLLFYSVGIGQISSEVPQNLSASRPQDRQFILSSKKLLLSDSGFYLCAWSPKDTQYFGPGTRLTVL.

This CDR3 reads CASSLAASYGYTF. The CDR3 DNA reads as TGTGCCAGCAGCTTGGCGGCGAGCTATGGCTACACCTTC. V gene TRBV5-5 combines with J gene TRBJ1-2; D is undetermined. This CDR3 region has 13 residues. Germline-derived CDR1 and CDR2 are SGHKS and YYEKEE (reference sequence). The V and J ends lost 0 bases and 4 bases respectively, with 7 bases between them.

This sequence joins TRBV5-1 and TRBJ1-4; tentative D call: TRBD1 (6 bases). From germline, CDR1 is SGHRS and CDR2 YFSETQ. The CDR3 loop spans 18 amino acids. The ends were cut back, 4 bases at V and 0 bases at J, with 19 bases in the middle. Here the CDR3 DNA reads TGCGCCAGCAGCGCCGGGGGGGCCTCACCGTCAACTAATGAAAAACTGTTTTTT. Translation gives CASSAGGASPSTNEKLFF.

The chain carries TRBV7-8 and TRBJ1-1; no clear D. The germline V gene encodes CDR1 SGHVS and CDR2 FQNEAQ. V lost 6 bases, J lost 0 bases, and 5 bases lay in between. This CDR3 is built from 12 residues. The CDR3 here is CASRVMNTEAFF. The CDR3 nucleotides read TGTGCCAGCAGAGTTATGAACACTGAAGCTTTCTTT.

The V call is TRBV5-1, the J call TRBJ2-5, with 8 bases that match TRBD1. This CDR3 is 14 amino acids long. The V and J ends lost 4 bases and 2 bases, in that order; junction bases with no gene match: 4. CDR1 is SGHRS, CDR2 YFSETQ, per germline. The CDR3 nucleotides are TGCGCCAGCAGCGCGACAGGGGATCAAGAGACCCAGTACTTC. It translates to CASSATGDQETQYF. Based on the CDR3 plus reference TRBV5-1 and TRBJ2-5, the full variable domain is KAGVTQTPRYLIKTRGQQVTLSCSPISGHRSVSWYQQTPGQGLQFLFEYFSETQRNKGNFPGRFSGRQFSNSRSEMNVSTLELGDSALYLCASSATGDQETQYFGPGTRLLVL.

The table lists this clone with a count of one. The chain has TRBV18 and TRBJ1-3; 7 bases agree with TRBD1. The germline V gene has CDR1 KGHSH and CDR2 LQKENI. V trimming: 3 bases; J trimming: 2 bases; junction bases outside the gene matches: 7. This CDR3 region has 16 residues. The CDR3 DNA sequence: TGTGCCAGCTCACCCCCCGACAGGGTTCCTGGAAACACCATATATTTT. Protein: CASSPPDRVPGNTIYF.

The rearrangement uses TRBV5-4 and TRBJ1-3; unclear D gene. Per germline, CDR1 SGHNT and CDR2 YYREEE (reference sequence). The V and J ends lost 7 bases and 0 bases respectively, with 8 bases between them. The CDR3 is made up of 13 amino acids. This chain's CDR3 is CASSEFSGNTIYF. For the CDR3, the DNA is TGTGCCAGCTCTGAGTTCTCTGGAAACACCATATATTTT.